The source of this T cell receptor (beta chain) is a study of OX40 agonist ivuxolimab in advanced cancers. Germline V gives CDR1 MDHEN, CDR2 SYDVKM. The CDR3 extends over 15 amino acids. Trimming at V came to 6 bases and at J to 2 bases, leaving 9 bases not matched to a gene. Using immunoSEQ multiplex PCR, the repertoire was profiled, and TCRdb retains in-frame clones only, with some absent. Of over 70,000 clones listed, about 88% were seen once; the top ten hold around 0.19%. The specimen was CD4+ or CD8+ T cells sorted from blood, collected in a trial of the OX40 agonist ivuxolimab. J is TRBJ1-2 and V is TRBV28, with 7 bases lining up with TRBD1. This clonotype was sampled from an adult with an advanced solid tumor such as melanoma, head and neck, liver or kidney cancer. The CDR3 coding sequence is TGTGCCAGCAGCCCAGGGGGGCAGGGAAACTATGGCTACACCTTC. This encodes CASSPGGQGNYGYTF.